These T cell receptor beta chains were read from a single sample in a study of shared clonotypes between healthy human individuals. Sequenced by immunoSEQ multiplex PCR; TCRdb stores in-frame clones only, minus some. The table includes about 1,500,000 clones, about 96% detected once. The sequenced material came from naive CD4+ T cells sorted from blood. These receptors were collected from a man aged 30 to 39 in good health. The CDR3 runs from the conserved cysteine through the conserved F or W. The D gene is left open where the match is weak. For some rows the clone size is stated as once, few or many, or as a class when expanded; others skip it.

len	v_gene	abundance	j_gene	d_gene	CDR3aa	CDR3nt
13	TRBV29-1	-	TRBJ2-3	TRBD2	CSVVAGGTDTQYF	TGCAGCGTTGTAGCGGGTGGCACAGATACGCAGTATTTT
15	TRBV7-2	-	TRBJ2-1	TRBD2	CASSPTGGGDNEQFF	TGTGCCAGCAGCCCGACGGGAGGGGGGGACAATGAGCAGTTCTTC
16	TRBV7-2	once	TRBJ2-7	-	CASSLAFSGNHYEQYF	TGTGCCAGCAGCTTAGCTTTCTCAGGGAACCACTACGAGCAGTACTTC
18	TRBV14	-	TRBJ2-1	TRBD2	CASSQDPGTSGFVNEQFF	TGTGCCAGCAGCCAAGATCCCGGGACTAGCGGGTTCGTTAATGAGCAGTTCTTC
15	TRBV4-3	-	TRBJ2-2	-	CASSQEAQVTGELFF	TGCGCCAGCAGCCAAGAGGCGCAGGTGACCGGGGAGCTGTTTTTT
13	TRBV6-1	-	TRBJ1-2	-	CASSEGQYDGYTF	TGTGCCAGCAGTGAAGGGCAGTACGATGGCTACACCTTC
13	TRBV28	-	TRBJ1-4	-	CASSTVTNEKLFF	TGTGCCAGCTCCACAGTCACTAATGAAAAACTGTTTTTT
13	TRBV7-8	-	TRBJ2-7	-	CASSLEVEAEQYF	TGTGCCAGCAGCCTAGAAGTGGAGGCCGAGCAGTACTTC
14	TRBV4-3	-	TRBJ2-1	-	CASSQFTAPGEQFF	TGCGCCAGCAGCCAATTTACAGCGCCTGGTGAGCAGTTCTTC
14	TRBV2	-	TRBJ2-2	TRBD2	CASIGLAGTGELFF	TGTGCCAGCATCGGACTAGCGGGAACCGGGGAGCTGTTTTTT
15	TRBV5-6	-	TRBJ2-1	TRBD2	CASSLVSSGYNEQFF	TGTGCCAGCAGCTTGGTATCTAGCGGATACAATGAGCAGTTCTTC
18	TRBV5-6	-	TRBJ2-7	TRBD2	CASSLDGLAGTPTTEQYF	TGTGCCAGCAGCCTTGATGGACTAGCGGGAACCCCCACTACGGAGCAGTACTTC
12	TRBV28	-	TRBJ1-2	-	CASSFGGDGYTF	TGTGCCAGCAGTTTCGGGGGAGATGGCTACACCTTC
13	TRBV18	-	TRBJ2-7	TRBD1	CASSPQGVGEQYF	TGTGCCAGCTCACCTCAGGGGGTAGGCGAGCAGTACTTC
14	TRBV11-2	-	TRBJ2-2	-	CASSFLFGSGELFF	TGTGCCAGCAGCTTCCTGTTCGGGAGCGGGGAGCTGTTTTTT
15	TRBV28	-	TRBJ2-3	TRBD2	CASSTWTSNIDTQYF	TGTGCCAGCAGTACATGGACTAGCAATATTGATACGCAGTATTTT